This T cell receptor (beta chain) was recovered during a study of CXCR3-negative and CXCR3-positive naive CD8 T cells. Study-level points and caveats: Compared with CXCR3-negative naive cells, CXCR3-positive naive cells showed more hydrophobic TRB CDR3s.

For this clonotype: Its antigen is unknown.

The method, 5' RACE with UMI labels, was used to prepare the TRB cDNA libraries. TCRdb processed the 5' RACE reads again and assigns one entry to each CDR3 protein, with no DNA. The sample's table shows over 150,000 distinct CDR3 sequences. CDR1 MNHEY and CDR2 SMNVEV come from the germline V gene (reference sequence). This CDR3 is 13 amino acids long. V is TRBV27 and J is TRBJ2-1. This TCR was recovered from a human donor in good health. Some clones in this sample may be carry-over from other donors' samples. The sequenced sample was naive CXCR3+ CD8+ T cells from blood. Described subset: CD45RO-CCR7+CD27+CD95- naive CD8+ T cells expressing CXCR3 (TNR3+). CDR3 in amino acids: CASSLSLGNEQFF.